The 30 T cell receptor beta chains reported below all come from one sample, sequenced in a study of T cell repertoires in ileal Crohn's disease. Described time point: neoterminal ileum biopsy at postoperative endoscopy, about 6 months after surgery. The method was immunoSEQ multiplex PCR; TCRdb's version includes in-frame clones alone and lacks a portion of them. The table shows under 20,000 clones, with 72% occurring only once. Sample: ileal tissue. All receptors derive from an adult with Crohn's disease.

The chain joins TRBV5-6 to TRBJ2-1, with 14 nucleotides matching TRBD2. The germline V gene encodes CDR1 SGHDT and CDR2 YYEEEE. The CDR3 sequence is 17 residues long. Unmatched junction bases numbered 10, after V lost 4 bases and J lost 7 bases. The CDR3 bases are TGTGCCAGCAGCAGACTAGCGGGGGGGCCGTTGGAAAATGAGCAGTTCTTC. Translating gives CASSRLAGGPLENEQFF. The entire variable domain, with the rest obtained from reference TRBV5-6 and TRBJ2-1, is as follows: DAGVTQSPTHLIKTRGQQVTLRCSPKSGHDTVSWYQQALGQGPQFIFQYYEEEERQRGNFPDRFSGHQFPNYSSELNVNALLLGDSALYLCASSRLAGGPLENEQFFGPGTRLTVL.

The sample holds a few counts of this clone. This chain links TRBV19 with TRBJ1-2, with TRBD1 as a possible D gene (5 bases). CDR1 and CDR2 from the germline V gene are LNHDA and SQIVND (reference sequence). CDR3 length: 13 amino acids. With 6 bases removed from V and 5 bases from J, the gap between germline ends came to 13 bases. CDR3 DNA sequence: TGTGCCAGTAGGAGGGACTCTCGATATGGCTACACCTTC. Translating it yields CASRRDSRYGYTF.

Here the CDR3 reads CASSYSSGGAADTQYF. The CDR3, as DNA: TGCGCCAGCAGCTACAGTAGCGGGGGGGCCGCAGATACGCAGTATTTT. This rearrangement joins TRBV5-1 to TRBJ2-3; 11 bases agree with TRBD2. The CDR3 length is 16 residues. The V gene end was trimmed by 3 bases and the J gene end by 4 bases; junction bases not matched to a gene: 7. Looked up from germline, CDR1 is SGHRS and CDR2 is YFSETQ.

This clone was counted only a few times. V is TRBV10-1 and J is TRBJ1-1; D is uncertain. The CDR3 contains 15 residues. The germline CDR1 and CDR2 sequences are WNHNN and SYGVQD (reference sequence). V lost 0 bases to trimming and J lost 4 bases, with 12 bases between them. The chain's CDR3 is CASSESTMAGTEAFF. CDR3 sequence (DNA): TGCGCCAGCAGTGAGTCGACGATGGCGGGCACTGAAGCTTTCTTT.

This chain connects TRBV7-2 to TRBJ2-3; 7 nucleotides line up with TRBD2. The V segment lost 4 bases and the J segment 3 bases; nucleotides outside the gene matches: 7. This CDR3 is 15 amino acids long. Germline CDR1 SGHTA, CDR2 FQGNSA. The CDR3 DNA sequence: TGTGCCAGCAGCTACGGACTAGGACGGACAGATACGCAGTATTTT. It is translated as CASSYGLGRTDTQYF.

This chain joins TRBV7-2 and TRBJ2-7, with TRBD2 matching over 11 bases. CDR1 is SGHTA, CDR2 FQGNSA, per germline. The CDR3 sequence is 15 residues long. The junction had 6 bases not matched to a gene; V was cut back by 5 bases and J by 3 bases. The CDR3 bases are TGTGCCAGCAGCCTCGGACTAGCGGGTGGCTACGAGCAGTACTTC. Protein sequence: CASSLGLAGGYEQYF.

This clone is labeled medium-sized. The V and J genes are TRBV11-2 and TRBJ1-4; D unresolved. Per the germline V gene, CDR1 is SGHAT and CDR2 is FQNNGV. The CDR3 contains 13 residues. Trimming shortened V by 0 bases and J by 10 bases, and 9 bases separated the two germline ends. The CDR3 nucleotides read TGTGCCAGCAGCTTAGACGGCCCGGGAAAACTGTTTTTT. It encodes CASSLDGPGKLFF.

In this sample, this clone turned up a few times. The chain is built from TRBV19 and TRBJ1-4; 7 positions match TRBD1. V gave up 4 bases and J gave up 7 bases; unmatched junction bases: 0. Germline CDR1 and CDR2: LNHDA and SQIVND (reference sequence). CDR3 length: 12 amino acids. CDR3 residues: CASSRQGEKLFF. CDR3 nucleotides: TGTGCCAGTAGTAGACAGGGTGAAAAACTGTTTTTT.

This clone appeared a few times. The chain is built from TRBV7-9 and TRBJ1-3; D unclear. V was shortened by 3 bases and J by 5 bases, with 8 bases between the two germline ends. The CDR3 contains 13 residues. Per the germline V gene, CDR1 is SEHNR and CDR2 is FQNEAQ (reference sequence). The chain's CDR3 is CASSFSARNTIYF. The CDR3 DNA reads as TGTGCCAGCAGCTTTTCCGCGAGAAACACCATATATTTT.

The gene calls are TRBV30 and TRBJ2-5; possible D gene TRBD1, 6 bases. Trimming cost V 2 bases and J 6 bases, with 22 bases left between them. This CDR3 is built from 16 residues. Germline loops: CDR1 GTSNPN, CDR2 SVGIG (reference sequence). The CDR3 loop reads CAWSRHSGTPGKTQYF. The CDR3 nucleotides read TGTGCCTGGAGTAGACACTCCGGGACACCCGGAAAGACCCAGTACTTC.

This clone was observed a few times. The rearrangement uses TRBV7-9 and TRBJ1-6; the match to TRBD1 covers 10 bases. Germline trimming cut 3 bases from V and 7 bases from J; bases unmatched to any gene: 3. The germline gives CDR1 SEHNR, CDR2 FQNEAQ (reference sequence). This CDR3 region has 15 residues. CDR3 DNA sequence: TGTGCCAGCAGCTTGGGACAGGGGAGAAATTCACCCCTCCACTTT. Translating gives CASSLGQGRNSPLHF. The full variable domain, in which reference TRBV7-9 and TRBJ1-6 provide the parts outside the CDR3, is DTGVSQNPRHKITKRGQNVTFRCDPISEHNRLYWYRQTLGQGPEFLTYFQNEAQLEKSRLLSDRFSAERPKGSFSTLEIQRTEQGDSAMYLCASSLGQGRNSPLHFGNGTRLTVT.

V is TRBV6-5 and J is TRBJ1-6, with 8 bases matching TRBD1. Trimming cost V 3 bases and J 9 bases; bases outside gene matches: 4. Per the germline V gene, CDR1 is MNHEY and CDR2 is SVGAGI. The CDR3 runs 14 residues. In DNA, the CDR3 is TGTGCCAGCAGTTATGGGCAGGGGGCTTCACCCCTCCACTTT. It translates to CASSYGQGASPLHF.

The rearrangement links TRBV6-1 to TRBJ2-1, with 8 nucleotides matching TRBD2. The CDR3 is made up of 15 amino acids. Looked up from germline, CDR1 is MNHNS and CDR2 is SASEGT. Germline trimming cut 10 bases from V and 9 bases from J; bases unmatched to any gene: 17. The CDR3 DNA reads TGTGCCACCAATCGGGTCGCCAGCGGGAGCGGTGAGCAGTTCTTC. Protein: CATNRVASGSGEQFF.

The chain carries TRBV5-1 and TRBJ2-1; 7 bases align to TRBD2. Germline loops: CDR1 SGHRS, CDR2 YFSETQ. J lost 8 bases, V lost 5 bases, and 7 bases had no gene match. CDR3 length: 13 residues. CDR3 nucleotides: TGCGCCAGCAGTGGCGGGAGTAGGGATGAGCAGTTCTTC. Translating gives CASSGGSRDEQFF. Full variable domain (rest looked up from reference TRBV5-1 and TRBJ2-1): KAGVTQTPRYLIKTRGQQVTLSCSPISGHRSVSWYQQTPGQGLQFLFEYFSETQRNKGNFPGRFSGRQFSNSRSEMNVSTLELGDSALYLCASSGGSRDEQFFGPGTRLTVL.

This chain uses TRBV6-1 with TRBJ1-6; D not certain. The CDR3 has 12 residues. V shed 4 bases and J shed 13 bases, with 11 bases lying between them. The germline V gene encodes CDR1 MNHNS and CDR2 SASEGT. CDR3 sequence reads: CASSGMTTPLHF. The CDR3 DNA follows: TGTGCCAGCAGTGGCATGACAACCCCCCTCCACTTT.

The chain combines TRBV5-6 with TRBJ2-3; D remains ambiguous. The CDR3 has 13 residues. The V end was cut by 2 bases, the J end by 0 bases, with 4 bases between. Germline-derived CDR1 and CDR2 are SGHDT and YYEEEE. The CDR3 is CASSFSSTDTQYF. The CDR3 nucleotides read TGTGCCAGCAGCTTCTCTAGCACAGATACGCAGTATTTT. The variable domain in full, with the rest retrieved from reference TRBV5-6 and TRBJ2-3, is DAGVTQSPTHLIKTRGQQVTLRCSPKSGHDTVSWYQQALGQGPQFIFQYYEEEERQRGNFPDRFSGHQFPNYSSELNVNALLLGDSALYLCASSFSSTDTQYFGPGTRLTVL.

This sequence joins TRBV19 and TRBJ1-5, with D perhaps matching TRBD1 (5 bases). Germline CDR1 reads LNHDA; CDR2 reads SQIVND (reference sequence). The V end was cut by 4 bases, the J end by 4 bases, with 11 bases between. This CDR3 has 14 amino acids. The CDR3 sequence is CASSNRTKNQPQHF. Written as DNA, the CDR3 is TGTGCCAGTAGTAACAGGACAAAGAATCAGCCCCAGCATTTT.

The sample holds one count of this clone. V gene TRBV4-1 combines with J gene TRBJ1-5; 7 bases are shared with TRBD1. The junction had 7 bases not matched to a gene; V was cut back by 4 bases and J by 1 base. The CDR3 covers 16 residues. Germline V CDR1 and CDR2: MGHRA, YSYEKL. The CDR3 here is CASSPRQGGSNQPQHF. CDR3 in DNA: TGCGCCAGCAGCCCGAGACAGGGTGGCAGCAATCAGCCCCAGCATTTT.

V and J are TRBV9 and TRBJ2-1; TRBD1 matches at 8 bases. The V and J ends lost 3 bases and 9 bases, in that order; junction bases with no gene match: 11. Germline lookup yields CDR1 SGDLS and CDR2 YYNGEE. This CDR3 is built from 15 residues. The CDR3 nucleotides are TGTGCCAGCAGCGGATTCCAGGGGGCAGGCGGTGAGCAGTTCTTC. Encoded protein: CASSGFQGAGGEQFF. Full variable domain (rest looked up from reference TRBV9 and TRBJ2-1): DSGVTQTPKHLITATGQRVTLRCSPRSGDLSVYWYQQSLDQGLQFLIQYYNGEERAKGNILERFSAQQFPDLHSELNLSSLELGDSALYFCASSGFQGAGGEQFFGPGTRLTVL.

This clone was counted once. The V gene is TRBV6-6, the J gene TRBJ2-7; possibly TRBD2 for D (5 bases). The CDR3 covers 15 residues. CDR1 is MNHNY, CDR2 SVGAGI, per germline (reference sequence). Trimming removed 3 bases at V and 7 bases at J, with 19 bases between. CDR3 sequence: CASSYWEPGVGEQYF. The CDR3 DNA follows: TGTGCCAGCAGTTATTGGGAACCCGGGGTGGGGGAGCAGTACTTC.

The chain links TRBV5-1 to TRBJ1-1; D is unclear. CDR1 is SGHRS and CDR2 is YFSETQ in the germline V gene. V was clipped by 9 bases and J by 1 base, with 16 bases between them. The CDR3 has 14 residues. The CDR3 nucleotides read TGCGCCACCAGGATCGGGAGTGGGAACACTGAAGCTTTCTTT. Translating it yields CATRIGSGNTEAFF.

The rearrangement joins TRBV2 to TRBJ2-7; tentative D call: TRBD1 (6 bases). CDR1 and CDR2 (germline): SNHLY, FYNNEI. V lost 6 bases and J lost 3, with 15 bases in between. The CDR3 loop spans 14 amino acids. CDR3 nucleotide sequence: TGTGCCAGCAGCGGAGACAGGCTTTACTACGAGCAGTACTTC. It translates to CASSGDRLYYEQYF.

This chain joins TRBV15 and TRBJ1-1; D not certain. The CDR3 sequence is 11 residues long. Germline V gene lookup returns CDR1 LNHNV and CDR2 YYDKDF (reference sequence). With 3 bases removed from V and 4 bases from J, the gap between germline ends came to 3 bases. The CDR3 DNA reads TGTGCCACCAGCAGGAGCACTGAAGCTTTCTTT. It yields the protein CATSRSTEAFF.

The chain uses TRBV18 and TRBJ2-3, with 10 nucleotides matching TRBD2. This CDR3 is 18 amino acids long. The germline CDR1 and CDR2 sequences are KGHSH and LQKENI. J was trimmed by 1 base and V by 6 bases; bases with no gene match: 13. The CDR3 region is CASSLGQPGTSGTDTQYF. CDR3 nucleotides: TGTGCCAGCTCTCTGGGACAGCCCGGGACTAGCGGCACAGATACGCAGTATTTT. Combining the CDR3 with reference TRBV18 and TRBJ2-3 gives the whole variable domain NAGVMQNPRHLVRRRGQEARLRCSPMKGHSHVYWYRQLPEEGLKFMVYLQKENIIDESGMPKERFSAEFPKEGPSILRIQQVVRGDSAAYFCASSLGQPGTSGTDTQYFGPGTRLTVL.

V gene TRBV18 combines with J gene TRBJ2-2; the D gene is possibly TRBD2 (6 bases). Per germline, CDR1 KGHSH and CDR2 LQKENI. This CDR3 region has 16 residues. V shed 8 bases and J shed 6 bases, with 22 bases lying between them. Here the CDR3 reads CASPGRDGTFAGELFF. As DNA, the CDR3 is TGTGCCAGCCCAGGGCGGGACGGAACCTTCGCCGGGGAGCTGTTTTTT.

This clone was picked up one time. The V call is TRBV30, the J call TRBJ2-7; D possibly corresponds to TRBD1 (6 bases). The V gene's germline CDR1 is GTSNPN and CDR2 SVGIG (reference sequence). CDR3 length: 14 residues. Trimming took off 3 bases at V and 3 bases at J, with 15 bases between the two ends. CDR3 loop: CAWSGRGPFYEQYF. For the CDR3, the DNA is TGTGCCTGGAGCGGCAGGGGACCGTTCTACGAGCAGTACTTC.

The chain joins TRBV25-1 to TRBJ2-7; D is ambiguous. Looked up from germline, CDR1 is MGHDK and CDR2 is SYGVNS. V dropped 0 bases and J dropped 3 bases, with 12 bases sitting between them. The CDR3 spans 15 residues. In DNA, the CDR3 is TGTGCCAGCAGTGAATATTCCCCCAACAACTACGAGCAGTACTTC. Translating gives CASSEYSPNNYEQYF.

The chain uses TRBV10-3 and TRBJ1-1, with a tentative D call TRBD1 (5 bases). This CDR3 region has 13 residues. V was shortened by 7 bases and J by 11 bases, with 20 bases between the two germline ends. CDR1 and CDR2 from the germline V gene are ENHRY and SYGVKD. The CDR3 nucleotides are TGTGCCATCACCCCCCGAGTAGGGGAGGGGGCTTTCTTT. This gives the protein CAITPRVGEGAFF.

The chain combines TRBV27 with TRBJ2-2, with 7 nucleotides matching TRBD1. The V gene end was trimmed by 5 bases and the J gene end by 5 bases; junction bases not matched to a gene: 5. The CDR3 sequence is 14 residues long. Germline values: CDR1 MNHEY, CDR2 SMNVEV (reference sequence). The CDR3 DNA sequence: TGTGCCAGCAGTAGACAGGGCGGGACCGGGGAGCTGTTTTTT. It yields the protein CASSRQGGTGELFF.

In this sample, this clone turned up a few times. J is TRBJ1-3 and V is TRBV7-8, with 7 bases identical to TRBD1. Germline V gene data show CDR1 as SGHVS and CDR2 as FQNEAQ. The CDR3 is 16 residues long. J was trimmed by 2 bases and V by 5 bases; bases with no gene match: 9. CDR3 DNA: TGTGCCAGCAGCCGTATACAGGGGACGACTGGAAACACCATATATTTT. Amino acid sequence: CASSRIQGTTGNTIYF.